Shown below are 23 T cell receptor beta chains from a single sample sequenced in a study of PD-1 blockade in classical Hodgkin lymphoma. Relapse was seen in all patients after autologous stem cell transplantation, and brentuximab vedotin exposure was variable. Sequenced by immunoSEQ multiplex PCR; TCRdb stores in-frame clones only, minus some. In the table there are more than 800 clones, less than 85% of which are singletons. Sequencing used peripheral blood mononuclear cells (PBMCs), obtained at baseline. Receptors were obtained from a human donor with classical Hodgkin lymphoma.

The chain combines TRBV6-5 with TRBJ1-1; D is ambiguous. V shed 8 bases and J shed 4 bases, with 14 bases lying between them. The germline V gene encodes CDR1 MNHEY and CDR2 SVGAGI. The CDR3 length is 13 residues. The CDR3 reads CASSLGLATEAFF. The CDR3 DNA reads TGTGCCAGCTCCCTCGGGTTAGCCACTGAAGCTTTCTTT.

This chain uses TRBV11-2 with TRBJ2-7; no clear D gene. Per the germline V gene, CDR1 is SGHAT and CDR2 is FQNNGV. CDR3 length: 15 amino acids. The V end was cut by 2 bases, the J end by 1 base, with 12 bases between. The CDR3 nucleotides read TGTGCCAGCAGCTTATCATATAGCCCTTCCTACGAGCAGTACTTC. This codes for CASSLSYSPSYEQYF. Variable domain in full (rest from reference TRBV11-2 and TRBJ2-7): EAGVAQSPRYKIIEKRQSVAFWCNPISGHATLYWYQQILGQGPKLLIQFQNNGVVDDSQLPKDRFSAERLKGVDSTLKIQPAKLEDSAVYLCASSLSYSPSYEQYFGPGTRLTVT.

The rearrangement joins TRBV7-8 to TRBJ2-3; TRBD2 is a possible D gene (5 bases). Trimming cost V 1 base and J 1 base, with 9 bases left between them. Germline loops: CDR1 SGHVS, CDR2 FQNEAQ. The CDR3 extends over 15 amino acids. The CDR3 is CASSLVTRGTDTQYF. The CDR3 DNA reads as TGTGCCAGCAGCTTAGTTACGAGGGGCACAGATACGCAGTATTTT. Based on the CDR3 plus reference TRBV7-8 and TRBJ2-3, the full variable domain is GAGVSQSPRYKVAKRGQDVALRCDPISGHVSLFWYQQALGQGPEFLTYFQNEAQLDKSGLPSDRFFAERPEGSVSTLKIQRTQQEDSAVYLCASSLVTRGTDTQYFGPGTRLTVL.

V gene TRBV4-2 combines with J gene TRBJ2-1; 9 nucleotides line up with TRBD2. The CDR3 is made up of 16 amino acids. The J segment lost 8 bases and the V segment lost 1 base, leaving 9 bases of the junction unmatched. CDR1 and CDR2 (germline): LGHNA, YNFKEQ. The CDR3 nucleotides read TGTGCCAGCAGCCAAGGCGATAGCGGGAGTTCTCATGAGCAGTTCTTC. This codes for CASSQGDSGSSHEQFF.

In this sample, this clone is hyperexpanded (1% or more). V usage is TRBV10-3 and J usage is TRBJ1-6; 8 nucleotides line up with TRBD1. The CDR3 length is 15 residues. Per the germline V gene, CDR1 is ENHRY and CDR2 is SYGVKD. Trimming cost V 4 bases and J 10 bases; bases outside gene matches: 9. In DNA, the CDR3 is TGTGCCATCAGTGTCGGGACAAGGACAGGGTCACCCCTCCACTTT. Translated, it gives CAISVGTRTGSPLHF.

The gene calls are TRBV2 and TRBJ2-1, with a possible D match to TRBD1 (6 bases). Per the germline V gene, CDR1 is SNHLY and CDR2 is FYNNEI. Between the trimmed V and J ends, which lost 1 base and 10 bases, there was a span of 11 bases. The CDR3 sequence is 13 residues long. Here the CDR3 DNA reads TGTGCCAGCAGTGAAGGGGTGGGGACAGAGCAGTTCTTC. This encodes CASSEGVGTEQFF.

This clone was counted once. An end of the junction does not agree with germline; a read error may underlie this. This sequence joins TRBV7-7 and TRBJ2-4, with 12 bases matching TRBD1. Germline CDR1 reads SSHAT; CDR2 reads FNYEAQ (reference sequence). This CDR3 contains 17 residues. CDR3 in amino acids: CASSLERDRGRVGIQYF. The CDR3 DNA sequence: TGTGCTAGCAGCTTAGAGCGGGACAGGGGGCGTGTGGGCATTCAGTACTTC. Drawing the rest from reference TRBV7-7 and TRBJ2-4, the complete variable domain is GAGVSQSPRYKVTKRGQDVTLRCDPISSHATLYWYQQALGQGPEFLTYFNYEAQPDKSGLPSDRFSAERPEGSISTLTIQRTEQRDSAMYRCASSLERDRGRVGIQYFGAGTRLSVL.

The rearrangement uses TRBV7-8 and TRBJ2-3; D possibly corresponds to TRBD1 (5 bases). The CDR3 covers 16 residues. CDR1 SGHVS and CDR2 FQNEAQ come from the germline V gene. Deletions cut 4 bases from V and 0 bases from J, with 14 bases between. CDR3: CASSYPLTGSTDTQYF. CDR3 bases: TGTGCCAGCAGCTACCCGCTAACAGGCAGCACAGATACGCAGTATTTT.

The genes are TRBV5-1 and TRBJ2-5, with no clear D. In germline, CDR1 is SGHRS, CDR2 YFSETQ. This CDR3 comprises 16 residues. Trimming took 0 bases from V and 7 from J, leaving 19 bases between them. The CDR3 DNA is TGCGCCAGCAGCTTGGTTGCCGGGTTTTCAAGAGCGACCCAGTACTTC. Its protein product is CASSLVAGFSRATQYF.

This clone was seen just once. This chain uses TRBV19 with TRBJ1-5; D is perhaps TRBD1 (5 bases). Between the trimmed V and J ends, which lost 9 bases and 5 bases, there was a span of 17 bases. Germline CDR1 reads LNHDA; CDR2 reads SQIVND (reference sequence). The length of the CDR3 is 14 residues. In DNA form, the CDR3 reads TGTGCCAGCGTCGGGGGTGGGAAGGATCAGCCCCAGCATTTT. Translating it yields CASVGGGKDQPQHF.

The chain employs TRBV9 and TRBJ2-5, with D possibly matching TRBD1 (5 bases). The V end lost 1 base, the J end lost 5 bases, and 15 bases lay between the germline ends. Germline CDR1 is SGDLS and CDR2 is YYNGEE. CDR3 size: 15 residues. The CDR3 reads CASSVRATGTETQYF. The CDR3 region has the DNA TGTGCCAGCAGCGTACGAGCTACAGGAACGGAGACCCAGTACTTC.

This clone was seen only a few times. This chain joins TRBV7-2 and TRBJ2-7, with unresolved D. The CDR3 consists of 14 residues. Germline loops: CDR1 SGHTA, CDR2 FQGNSA. The germline V and J ends were trimmed by 1 base and 7 bases, with 14 bases remaining between them. The CDR3 is CASSLDDWVGEQYF. CDR3 bases: TGTGCCAGCAGCTTAGACGACTGGGTGGGGGAGCAGTACTTC.

The chain employs TRBV30 and TRBJ2-5; perhaps TRBD2 as D (7 bases). The CDR3 has 13 residues. V was cut by 5 bases and J by 7 bases, with 17 bases left in between. Germline V gives CDR1 GTSNPN, CDR2 SVGIG (reference sequence). DNA for the CDR3: TGTGCCTGGGCCTTTGAGGGAGGGGGGACCCAGTACTTC. Its protein is CAWAFEGGGTQYF.

The chain has TRBV10-3 and TRBJ1-3; the D gene is possibly TRBD1 (5 bases). CDR3 size: 12 residues. The germline V and J ends were trimmed by 8 bases and 2 bases, with 7 bases remaining between them. From germline, CDR1 is ENHRY and CDR2 SYGVKD. CDR3: CAIGGTGNTIYF. CDR3 nucleotide sequence: TGTGCCATCGGGGGGACTGGAAACACCATATATTTT.

The V call is TRBV6-5, the J call TRBJ2-5; D unclear. The J call is uncertain, as TRBJ2-7 better fits the DNA end. The CDR3 is 13 amino acids. CDR1 MNHEY and CDR2 SVGAGI come from the germline V gene. In nucleotides, the CDR3 is TGTGCCAGCAGTTACGGGTTCAAGGACGAGCAGTACTTC. Translating it yields CASSYGFKDEQYF.

A note on this clone: A read error may account for a junction end that differs from germline. The chain joins TRBV7-7 to TRBJ1-4; TRBD1 matches at 9 bases. The V gene's germline CDR1 is SSHAT and CDR2 FNYEAQ (reference sequence). The CDR3 is 15 amino acids. The CDR3 nucleotides read TGTGCTAGCAGCTCGGGACAGGGCCCTAATGAAAAACTGTTTTTT. It yields the protein CASSSGQGPNEKLFF.

In its sample, this clone was seen a few times. The chain combines TRBV6-1 with TRBJ1-5, with a tentative D call TRBD1 (6 bases). This CDR3 region has 14 residues. Germline CDR1 is MNHNS and CDR2 is SASEGT. With 4 bases removed from V and 5 bases from J, the gap between germline ends came to 12 bases. The DNA of the CDR3 is TGTGCCAGCAGTGCACGGGACAAGGATCAGCCCCAGCATTTT. Residues: CASSARDKDQPQHF.

Written as DNA, the CDR3 is TGTGCCAGCAGCTTATTCTCGGGACAAAGCTATGGCTACACCTTC. Protein: CASSLFSGQSYGYTF. The J gene is TRBJ1-2, the V gene TRBV11-3; D may be TRBD1 (6 bases). In germline, CDR1 is SGHNT, CDR2 YENEEA. The CDR3 covers 15 residues. V lost 2 bases, J lost 4 bases, and 14 bases lay in between.

The V call is TRBV28, the J call TRBJ2-5; TRBD2 agrees at 7 bases. This CDR3 comprises 14 residues. CDR1 is MDHEN and CDR2 is SYDVKM in the germline V gene. The V segment lost 6 bases and the J segment 5 bases; nucleotides outside the gene matches: 9. CDR3 loop: CASRELARPETQYF. The CDR3 DNA reads TGTGCCAGCAGAGAACTAGCGCGCCCGGAGACCCAGTACTTC.

The chain recombines TRBV6-5 with TRBJ2-7, with D uncertain. CDR1 is MNHEY and CDR2 is SVGAGI in the germline V gene. The CDR3 has 14 amino acids. V was cut by 5 bases and J by 0 bases, with 11 bases left in between. CDR3 nucleotides: TGTGCCAGCAGTCGGACCAGCACCTCCTACGAGCAGTACTTC. Protein: CASSRTSTSYEQYF.

This sequence joins TRBV6-6 and TRBJ1-5; D is ambiguous. The CDR3 is 14 residues long. V was cut by 6 bases and J by 4 bases, with 13 bases left in between. CDR1 is MNHNY, CDR2 SVGAGI, per germline (reference sequence). The CDR3 DNA sequence: TGTGCCAGCAGCTCAACACGGACGAATCAGCCCCAGCATTTT. It codes for CASSSTRTNQPQHF.

The rearrangement uses TRBV4-1 and TRBJ1-6; D ambiguous. This CDR3 is 14 amino acids long. CDR1 is MGHRA and CDR2 is YSYEKL in the germline V gene. V was clipped by 4 bases and J by 10 bases, with 14 bases between them. The CDR3 loop reads CASSRTNEASPLHF. The CDR3 DNA reads as TGCGCCAGCAGCCGCACGAATGAAGCGTCACCCCTCCACTTT.

The gene calls are TRBV9 and TRBJ1-5; TRBD1 is a possible D gene (5 bases). V dropped 0 bases and J dropped 12 bases, with 16 bases sitting between them. The CDR3 contains 14 residues. Germline V gives CDR1 SGDLS, CDR2 YYNGEE. DNA of the CDR3: TGTGCCAGCAGCGTAGGGGTGGGGCAGGGAGGCCAGCATTTT. Amino acid sequence: CASSVGVGQGGQHF.